This T cell receptor beta chain is drawn from a study of cytomegalovirus exposure and HLA in healthy donors (dated by TCRdb to about 2017). About the study as a whole: According to an earlier analysis of 550 to 750 of the donors, 200 million or so T cells yielded some 110 million unique TCR beta sequences and about 300 Gb of sequence data. About 280 gigabases of sequencing data and around 85 million unique TCR sequences made up an early release that covered under 750 HLA-typed donors. Among the roughly 370 genotyped donors, under 90% belonged to the genetic ancestry cluster associated with self-reported Caucasian donors. The study aimed to test whether cataloging public T cell receptors could reveal signatures of past pathogen exposure. The study used immunosequencing to profile the T cell repertoires of approximately 650 subjects and linked those repertoires to cytomegalovirus serostatus. A separate validation cohort of roughly 130 different subjects was used in addition to the approximately 610-subject first cohort. To predict cytomegalovirus infection status, the study combined high-throughput TCR immunosequencing, statistical association of individual TCRs with disease status, and machine learning. A later analysis re-examined previously published TCR beta repertoires from roughly 720 donors and added high-resolution HLA genotyping to investigate patterns of TCR occurrence. In the later analysis, no new phenotypic data were used to find candidate immune exposures; instead, reliance was placed on TCR beta sequences and their occurrence across donors. An earlier analysis of fewer than 700 of the donors applied high-throughput TCR beta sequencing to assess whether each TCR beta V gene segment acted as functional or pseudogenic. Alongside the repertoire data, information on donor age, sex, ethnicity and CMV serostatus was compiled. A later genetic analysis used genome-wide SNP genotypes for about 60% of the roughly 670 donors, treating that subset as a discovery cohort. All discovery cohort repertoires had been generated on a single sequencing platform. Both class I and class II loci were covered by HLA typing, at four-digit resolution. Typing coverage varied by locus: 629-630 donors for A, B, C, DRB1 and DQB1; about 520 for DQA1; about 570 for DPA1; 400 to 480 for DPB1. Four to six DR-DQ haplotypes were handled as single units for association and clustering, since linkage in the cohort was strong. Among 300 to 500 genotyped donors of the cohort, an average of about 220,000 unique TCR beta nucleotide sequences was sequenced per donor, of which about 18% were non-productive. Study-wide conclusions, independent of this receptor: Sequencing depth was assumed to be roughly uniform across donors in the presence/absence analyses, though that assumption may not hold. An earlier analysis of some 560 of the donors showed that most TCR beta V segments appeared in productive rearrangements either about 87% or about 30% of the time, which broadly matched IMGT annotations. A later analysis associated roughly 17,000 TCR beta sequences with specific HLA alleles at a false discovery rate of 0.05. Strong co-occurrence of HLA alleles, especially DR and DQ, made assigning TCR associations to individual alleles difficult. Because some donors lacked HLA typing at each locus, the association tests relied only on the typed subset. A later genetic analysis associated a missense DCLRE1C variant with V-gene and J-gene trimming of TCR beta chains, and an independent cohort replicated the association. Most TCR sequences were observed very rarely across donors, whereas some public TCRs were present in many individuals. Cytomegalovirus status was reported to be diagnosed by the classifier with high specificity and sensitivity in both the original and validation cohorts. Most CMV-associated TCR beta chains appeared to be HLA-restricted in a later analysis, and the HLA associations seemed to be driven largely by CMV exposure. In a later analysis, TCR association rates were found to vary across HLA loci, with the most associated TCRs seen for DRB1 alleles and the fewest for HLA-C alleles. Linkage disequilibrium might explain the correlated functional status among segregating V segments, but an unknown experimental factor could not be excluded. In a later analysis, several top co-occurrence clusters were reported to appear linked to parvovirus B19, influenza, CMV and Epstein-Barr virus. A further reported finding was that TCR beta sequences accurately predicted the HLA-A and HLA-B alleles for most subjects in the first cohort. Compared with equally common non-associated chains, HLA-associated TCR beta chains in a later analysis were more clonally expanded and had lower generation probabilities. Immune exposure information for the cohort was limited to CMV serostatus. Only TCR beta chains were sequenced in this cohort, and the absence of alpha or paired-chain data limited detectable features. In a later genetic analysis, fewer N-insertions in productive TCRs were reported among donors in an Asian-associated ancestry cluster than the roughly 700-donor mean. The authors suggested that the approach could potentially be extended to other disease states and immunological phenotypes. The earlier analysis of about 600 of the donors excluded over 15 rarely observed V segments, including chromosome 9 orphons, because counts were too low. A cluster of highly shared sequence variants was judged likely to represent a technical artifact of the sequencing pipeline. Because the 87-base-pair reads could not distinguish some IMGT-functional V segments, including TRBV6-2 and TRBV6-3, those segments were excluded. A total of roughly 160 TCR beta chains were listed by the study as associated with cytomegalovirus. Three of the identified cytomegalovirus-associated TCR beta chains were confirmed in vitro to be specific for cytomegalovirus antigens.

The cohort comprised some 730 healthy bone marrow donors. All cohort members were sampled while nominally healthy, although unrecorded immune exposures were likely present. The donor tested CMV seronegative, placing the donor among the approximately 400 seronegative members of the cohort. Each donor provided a peripheral blood sample, and peripheral blood mononuclear cells were used for TCR beta sequencing. Genomic DNA extraction from the blood cell samples was performed with the Qiagen DNeasy Blood Extraction Kit. Receptor amplification or capture employed the immunoSEQ multiplex PCR assay. A mixture of 60 forward primers for TCR Vbeta segments and 13 reverse primers for TCR Jbeta segments was used in the multiplex PCR. Amplification of the CDR3 region of rearranged TCR beta genes was performed with a multiplex PCR assay on genomic DNA. The Illumina HiSeq System was used to sequence the amplified TCR beta libraries as 87-base-pair reads. Concerning the study's data processing: A later analysis tallied around 80 million unique TCR beta chains across the 550 to 850 repertoires, and some 10 million of those chains were shared by two or more donors. To remove PCR and sequencing errors, raw reads were error-corrected and collapsed into unique sequences using a nearest-neighbor algorithm that merged closely related sequences. Alignment of CDR3 sequences to IMGT reference sequences was used to assign V, D and J gene segments. For a sequence to be retained, at least a six-nucleotide match to both a V gene segment and a J gene segment was required. A rearrangement counted as productive if the CDR3 had no stop codons and remained in frame with V and J, and every other rearrangement counted as non-productive. CDR3 was defined according to IMGT convention as the region running from the second conserved V-encoded cysteine to the conserved J-encoded phenylalanine. In an earlier analysis of more than 550 of the donors, sequences lacking an unambiguous match to a single V gene segment were excluded. In an earlier analysis of 587 of the donors, V segments were called functional above 56.7% productive rearrangements and were called segregating when the between-donor standard deviation exceeded 5%. A statistical classification framework was developed to diagnose cytomegalovirus status using the catalog of TCR beta chain sequences. In a later analysis, TCR nucleotide sequences were compared against IMGT/GENE-DB human TR gene sequences so that V and J genes could be assigned. Using the TCRdist pipeline, a later analysis assigned CDR3 sequences along with most-parsimonious VDJ recombination scenarios. In a later analysis, each TCR beta chain was defined by its CDR3 amino acid sequence together with its V-gene family, and reads without a unique V-gene family were excluded. As a way to deal with suspected cross-contamination and a sequencing artifact, a later analysis dropped nearly 600 nucleotide sequences that were highly shared and had low generation probability. In a later analysis, a clonal expansion index for each public chain was calculated from normalized within-repertoire ranks of inferred template counts. In a later analysis, generation probabilities were computed using a VDJ recombination model fitted to out-of-frame rearrangements, and the results were checked against IGoR. Hypergeometric tests were used in a later analysis to score TCR-TCR, TCR-HLA and TCR-CMV co-occurrence, with a repertoire-size bias correction applied to the TCR pairs. In a later analysis, false discovery rates were estimated by permuting HLA or CMV assignments 20 times. In a later analysis, co-occurring TCRs were grouped with DBSCAN, and TCRdist sequence similarity was added when clustering was performed within HLA-allele-positive subsets. Co-occurrence clustering excluded repertoires with fewer than 30,000 or more than 120,000 public chains, plus five with anomalous nucleotide sharing. TCRdb limited this immuneACCESS table to in-frame rearrangements with V and J called. A share of clones is missing; checked studies link under half to unresolved V genes, and the rest is unexplained. V and J calls and clone size come straight from that table; D and trimming were deduced from the DNA. Present in this sample are 100,000 to 150,000 clones, about 80% of which were seen just once. Together, the top ten hold about 4% of the sample.

About this clone itself: Its antigen is unknown. Base qualities are not provided; no much larger clone lies one nucleotide away.

Measured from the cysteine to the phenylalanine, the CDR3 is 17 residues long. The sequence is cut down to CDR3 DNA, 51 bases in frame from base 1. Compared with germline, V lacks 4 bases and J lacks 7 bases; bases without a gene match: 19. Via the germline V gene (reference sequence), CDR1 is SGHNT and CDR2 YYREEE. Input material: PBMCs. This sequence originates from a middle-aged woman in good health and CMV-seronegative. The V and J segments used are TRBV5-4 and TRBJ2-5; a stretch of 7 junction bases matches TRBD1. The CDR3 sequence is CASSPVQGRQGRVTQYF. At the DNA level, the sequence is TGTGCCAGCAGCCCCGTCCAGGGACGACAGGGTAGGGTGACCCAGTACTTC.